This is a list of T cell receptor beta chains from one sample in a study of blood T cell repertoires in COVID-19. Profiled with immunoSEQ multiplex PCR; TCRdb holds only in-frame clones, not every one. The sample yields about 40,000 clones, about 84% seen once. Sample: peripheral blood. Receptors were obtained from a man older than 75 with active or convalescent COVID-19. CDR3s leave out the opening cysteine and the closing phenylalanine or tryptophan.

j_call v_call cdr3_aa
TRBJ1-5 TRBV12-2 ASRLKWDSNSNQPQH
TRBJ1-2 TRBV11-3 ASSPRTGSGGYT
TRBJ2-3 TRBV4-2 ASTTLAGGNVDTQY
TRBJ2-5 TRBV11-1 ASSLFVGRQETQY
TRBJ1-2 TRBV9 ASSVTENYGYT
TRBJ2-7 TRBV5-4 ASSLEGGRTYEQY
TRBJ1-5 TRBV18 ASSPDDRAQRPQH
TRBJ1-5 TRBV7-9 ASSQGKGQSYSNQPQH
TRBJ1-5 TRBV5-8 ASRRQVRQPQH
TRBJ2-7 TRBV10-3 AISEPLHEQY
TRBJ1-1 TRBV5-4 ASRFQPAQGSTEAF
TRBJ2-5 TRBV7-2 ASSRAKQETQY
TRBJ1-1 TRBV7-2 ASSLELMIWGGGTEAF
TRBJ1-2 TRBV6-5 ASRLGTAASYGYT
TRBJ2-3 TRBV7-3 ASGGTSGTSDTQY
TRBJ2-3 TRBV4-2 ASSQDRRVTDTQY
TRBJ2-2 TRBV5-5 ASSQSSGRNTGELF
TRBJ2-2 TRBV11-3 ASSVAGGPSGELF
TRBJ1-6 TRBV9 ASSVGPLNNSPLH